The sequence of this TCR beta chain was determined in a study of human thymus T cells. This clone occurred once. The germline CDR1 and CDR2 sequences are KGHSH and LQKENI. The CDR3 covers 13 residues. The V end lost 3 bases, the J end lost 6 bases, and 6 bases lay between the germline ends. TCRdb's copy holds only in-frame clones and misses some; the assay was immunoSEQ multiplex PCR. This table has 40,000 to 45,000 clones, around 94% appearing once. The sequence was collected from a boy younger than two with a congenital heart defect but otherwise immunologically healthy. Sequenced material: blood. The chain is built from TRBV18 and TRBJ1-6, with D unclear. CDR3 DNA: TGTGCCAGCTCACCGGCGGGTAATTCACCCCTCCACTTT. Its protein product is CASSPAGNSPLHF.